The clone carrying this T cell receptor beta chain was seen a handful of times. What it recognizes is unknown. Oncomine TCR Beta short-read sequencing was applied to DNA from cultured CD4+ T cells. TCRdb fed the PCR reads into MiXCR, producing one record per CDR3 protein. The sample has 20,000 to 25,000 distinct CDR3 sequences, 35% to 45% seen once. The CDR3 is made up of 13 amino acids. In germline, CDR1 is LNHDA, CDR2 SQIVND (reference sequence). V lost 4 bases and J 0 bases, leaving 6 bases between the germline ends. The treatment: roughly ten-day PBMC culture with coronavirus spike peptide pools or control peptides (ViraFEST assay). After expanding antigen-specific T cells with peptide pools, ViraFEST sequenced their TCRs. PCR tests turned positive between March and December 2020, before US Alpha, Beta and Delta variants. This record comes from a study of vaccination and CD4 T cells after COVID-19.

The source was CD4+ T cells from blood, cultured in vitro, collected before SARS-CoV-2 vaccination. J is TRBJ1-1 and V is TRBV19; no clear D. The TCR sequence derives from a human donor who had recovered from COVID-19. Written as DNA, the CDR3 is TGTGCCAGTAGTACTGGGATGAACACTGAAGCTTTCTTT. Translating gives CASSTGMNTEAFF.